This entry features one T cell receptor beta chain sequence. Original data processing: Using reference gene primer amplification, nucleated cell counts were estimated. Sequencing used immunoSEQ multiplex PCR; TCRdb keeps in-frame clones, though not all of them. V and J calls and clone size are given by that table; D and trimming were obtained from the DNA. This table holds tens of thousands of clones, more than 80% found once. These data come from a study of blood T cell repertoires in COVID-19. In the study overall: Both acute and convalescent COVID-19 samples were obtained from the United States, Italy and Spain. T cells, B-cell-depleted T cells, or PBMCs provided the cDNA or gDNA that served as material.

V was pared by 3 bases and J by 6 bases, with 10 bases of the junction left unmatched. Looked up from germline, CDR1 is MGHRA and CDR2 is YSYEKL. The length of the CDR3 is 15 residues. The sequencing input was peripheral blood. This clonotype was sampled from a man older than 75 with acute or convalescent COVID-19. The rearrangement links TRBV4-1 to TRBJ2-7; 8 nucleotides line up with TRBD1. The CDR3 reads CASSQAGGAGLEQYF. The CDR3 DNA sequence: TGCGCCAGCAGCCAGGCAGGGGGCGCGGGTCTCGAGCAGTACTTC.